This T cell receptor (beta chain) comes out of a study of CD8 T cells in ankylosing spondylitis. Regarding the study as a whole: The authors found the disease-linked clones to be CD8+ and relatively rare in peripheral blood. Reportedly, disease-linked clones are significantly enriched in ankylosing spondylitis patients' matched synovial fluid. Earlier studies detected some motif variants in reactive arthritis synovial fluid and blood. A TCR beta motif of fewer than ten highly homologous variants appeared characteristic of ankylosing spondylitis blood.

MiXCR, run by TCRdb on the 5' RACE reads, gives a single entry per CDR3 protein. The table shows approximately 260,000 distinct CDR3 sequences, with approximately 9% occurring only once. The CDR3 consists of 16 residues. Trimming took 3 bases from V and 0 from J; bases not matched to a gene: 3. The V gene's germline CDR1 is SGHRS and CDR2 YFSETQ. This clonotype has at least ten counts. Its cognate antigen is unknown. The rearrangement links TRBV5-1 to TRBJ1-6, with 7 bases that match TRBD1. The TCR comes from a male donor with ankylosing spondylitis or in good health (not recorded which). Sequenced: blood, either unsorted or a sorted T cell fraction (not recorded which). CDR3 DNA: TGCGCCAGCAGCTCGGGGGACAGCTCCTATAATTCACCCCTCCACTTT. Its protein is CASSSGDSSYNSPLHF. Full variable domain (missing parts from reference TRBV5-1 and TRBJ1-6): KAGVTQTPRYLIKTRGQQVTLSCSPISGHRSVSWYQQTPGQGLQFLFEYFSETQRNKGNFPGRFSGRQFSNSRSEMNVSTLELGDSALYLCASSSGDSSYNSPLHFGNGTRLTVT.